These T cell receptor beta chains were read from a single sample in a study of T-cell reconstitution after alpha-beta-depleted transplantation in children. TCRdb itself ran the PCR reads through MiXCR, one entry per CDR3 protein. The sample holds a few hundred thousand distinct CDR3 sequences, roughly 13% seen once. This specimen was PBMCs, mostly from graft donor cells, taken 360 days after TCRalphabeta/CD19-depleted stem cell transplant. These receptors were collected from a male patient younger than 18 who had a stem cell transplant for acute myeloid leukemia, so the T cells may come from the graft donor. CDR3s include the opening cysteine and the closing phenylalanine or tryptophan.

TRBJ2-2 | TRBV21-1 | CASSKAEKTSTGELFF
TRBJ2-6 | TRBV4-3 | CASSQVLAGANVLTF
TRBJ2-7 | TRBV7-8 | CASSPQGGGQFYEQYF
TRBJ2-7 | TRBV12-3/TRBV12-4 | CASNEGLASYEQYF
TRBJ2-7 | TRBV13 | CASSAPGTSGSLEPEQYF
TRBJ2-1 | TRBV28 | CASSASSGRLYNEQFF
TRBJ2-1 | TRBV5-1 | CASSWASGRSDEQFF
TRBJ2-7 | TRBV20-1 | CSAREGDPLEQYF
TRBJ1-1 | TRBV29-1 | CSVRGVMNTEAFF
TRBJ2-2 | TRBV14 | CASSQTIDTGELFF
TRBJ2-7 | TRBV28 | CASSFVWGQESYEQYF
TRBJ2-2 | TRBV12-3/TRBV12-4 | CASSFLPPGNTGELFF
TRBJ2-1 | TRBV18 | CASSPLGLAASNEQFF
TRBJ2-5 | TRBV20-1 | CSATPSKNQETQYF
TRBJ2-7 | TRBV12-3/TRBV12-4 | CASSLLGMAYEQYF
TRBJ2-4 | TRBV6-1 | CASSAKLAGENIQYF
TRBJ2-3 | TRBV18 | CASSPPSSTDTQYF
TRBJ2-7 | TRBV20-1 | CSARWLAGYEQYF
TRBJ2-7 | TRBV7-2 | CASSLLRAGLTYEQYF
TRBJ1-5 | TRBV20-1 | CSARRTVGNQPQHF
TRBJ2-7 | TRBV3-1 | CASSQRGPGEQYF
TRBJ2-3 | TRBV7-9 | CASSSRTQLTDTQYF
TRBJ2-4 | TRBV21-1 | CASSRAGVTNIQYF
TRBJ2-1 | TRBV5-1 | CASSFSSGSFNEQFF
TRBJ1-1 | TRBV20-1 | CSGSPGQGVNTEAFF
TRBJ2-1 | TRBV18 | CASSPIFVGEQFF
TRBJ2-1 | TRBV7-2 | CASSLVGQSGYNEQFF
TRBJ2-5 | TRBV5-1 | CASSLGRGREETQYF
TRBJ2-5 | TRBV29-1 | CSVEVPQYF
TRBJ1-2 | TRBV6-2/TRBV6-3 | CASSHGTDYGYTF
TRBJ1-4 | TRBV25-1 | CASSEFGGGVEKLFF
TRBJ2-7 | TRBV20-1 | CSARDSGGPPREQYF
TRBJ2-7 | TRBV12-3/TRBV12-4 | CASSLAGALAEQYF
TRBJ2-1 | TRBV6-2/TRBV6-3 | CASSPGLALLEQFF
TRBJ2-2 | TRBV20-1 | CSGTSRNTGELFF
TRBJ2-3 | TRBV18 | CASSPLLLAGDTDTQYF
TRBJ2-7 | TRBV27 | CASSPSGRTSPYEQYF
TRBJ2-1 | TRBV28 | CASSPPEGVQFF
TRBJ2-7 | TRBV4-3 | CASSQVPGQSSYEQYF
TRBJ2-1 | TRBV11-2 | CASSSVWGYNEHFF
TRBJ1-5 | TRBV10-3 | CAAPVSVVCHQPQHF
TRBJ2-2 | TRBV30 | CAWSLRQGAWTGELFF
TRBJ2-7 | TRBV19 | CASSIPGAGIYEQYF
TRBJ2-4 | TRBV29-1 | CSVVIAGAKNIQYF
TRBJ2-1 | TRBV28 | CASSLSVNFRYNEQFF
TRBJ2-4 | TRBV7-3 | CASSSPDRGENIQYF
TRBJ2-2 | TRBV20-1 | CSAKPTSPTGELFF
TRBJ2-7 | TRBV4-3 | CASSPYREGTYEQYF